This T cell receptor beta chain was obtained from a study of blood T cell repertoires in COVID-19. Profiled with immunoSEQ multiplex PCR; TCRdb holds only in-frame clones, not every one. The data contain 200,000 to 250,000 clones, about 87% of them singletons. Recruits, aged roughly 18 to 95 years, lived in approximately 26 US areas. Assignment of participants to cohorts was predicated upon participant-reported clinical history. Trimming cost V 6 bases and J 5 bases, with 19 bases left between them. Germline values: CDR1 MDHEN, CDR2 SYDVKM. There are 15 residues in the CDR3. V is TRBV28 and J is TRBJ1-2; the D gene is possibly TRBD1 (5 bases). The sample comprised PBMCs or T cells enriched from blood (not recorded which). This TCR was sampled from a woman aged 30 to 39 who had recovered from COVID-19. In DNA, the CDR3 is TGTGCCAGCAGGGCCACGGGCAGGGTTGGGTATGGCTACACCTTC. It codes for CASRATGRVGYGYTF.